These 31 T cell receptor beta chains came from one sample sequenced in a study of T cell responses to AZD1222 COVID-19 vaccine (dated by TCRdb to about 2021). The sample's time point, from its label and the paper: about 28 days (+/-7) after the second vaccine dose. Library preparation was by the immunoSEQ multiplex PCR assay. The table comes from immuneACCESS by way of TCRdb, which keeps in-frame sequences with V and J called. Part of the clones is missing from these tables; in studies checked, under half for an unresolved V gene and the rest for unknown reasons. The sample table records roughly 180,000 clones; just over 90% of these occur just once. The ten largest clonotypes hold more than 1.5% of the sample. The sequenced sample was peripheral blood, obtained 28 days after the second AZD1222 dose. The receptors stem from an adult who received the AZD1222 COVID-19 vaccine.

J is TRBJ2-7 and V is TRBV6-5, with D possibly matching TRBD1 (7 bases). V lost 7 bases, J lost 0 bases, and 16 bases lay in between. The CDR3 is made up of 15 amino acids. Germline V lookup: CDR1 MNHEY, CDR2 SVGAGI. The CDR3 bases are TGTGCCAGCACCCCTGGGGGGACAGCCTCCTACGAGCAGTACTTC. Encoded protein: CASTPGGTASYEQYF.

The chain carries TRBV5-4 and TRBJ1-2; 7 bases line up with TRBD1. V was clipped by 4 bases and J by 2 bases; unmatched bases: 8. Germline values: CDR1 SGHNT, CDR2 YYREEE (reference sequence). The CDR3 sequence is 15 residues long. DNA for the CDR3: TGTGCCAGCAGCCCGGGGCTGACAGGGAACTATGGCTACACCTTC. Protein sequence: CASSPGLTGNYGYTF.

The chain has TRBV6-5 and TRBJ2-7; 8 bases are a match to TRBD1. The CDR3 extends over 15 amino acids. In germline, CDR1 is MNHEY, CDR2 SVGAGI. V dropped 0 bases and J dropped 5; count of bases not matched to a gene: 6. This chain's CDR3 is CASSYSIWTGNEQYF. CDR3 sequence (DNA): TGTGCCAGCAGTTACTCGATTTGGACAGGGAACGAGCAGTACTTC.

The J gene is TRBJ1-1, the V gene TRBV14, with D hard to call. V dropped 2 bases and J dropped 7 bases, with 8 bases sitting between them. The CDR3 runs to 12 residues. The germline V gene encodes CDR1 SGHDN and CDR2 FVKESK. The CDR3 sequence: CASSQYSSEAFF. The CDR3 region has the DNA TGTGCCAGCAGCCAATACAGCAGTGAAGCTTTCTTT.

The J gene is TRBJ1-5, the V gene TRBV2; a possible D gene is TRBD1 (5 bases). CDR1 is SNHLY, CDR2 FYNNEI, per germline. The V end was cut by 7 bases, the J end by 7 bases, with 14 bases between. This CDR3 has 13 residues. The DNA for the CDR3 is TGTGCCAGCACGTCCAGGGAGGGACAGCCCCAGCATTTT. This translates into CASTSREGQPQHF. The variable domain in full, with the rest retrieved from reference TRBV2 and TRBJ1-5, is EPEVTQTPSHQVTQMGQEVILRCVPISNHLYFYWYRQILGQKVEFLVSFYNNEISEKSEIFDDQFSVERPDGSNFTLKIRSTKLEDSAMYFCASTSREGQPQHFGDGTRLSIL.

The chain recombines TRBV12-3 or TRBV12-4 with TRBJ1-1; no reliable D call. The CDR3 is 13 residues long. V was clipped by 5 bases and J by 0 bases, with 7 bases between them. The CDR3 region has the DNA TGTGCCAGCAGTCAGACAATGAACACTGAAGCTTTCTTT. Its protein product is CASSQTMNTEAFF.

V gene TRBV10-1 combines with J gene TRBJ1-1; D is undetermined. Between the trimmed V and J ends, which lost 0 bases and 4 bases, there was a span of 6 bases. Germline values: CDR1 WNHNN, CDR2 SYGVQD (reference sequence). The CDR3 extends over 13 amino acids. This CDR3 reads CASSESGRTEAFF. As DNA, the CDR3 is TGCGCCAGCAGTGAGTCGGGCCGCACTGAAGCTTTCTTT.

J is TRBJ1-4 and V is TRBV10-2; possibly TRBD1 for D (6 bases). This CDR3 is 14 amino acids long. Germline loops: CDR1 WSHSY, CDR2 SAAADI. V lost 6 bases and J lost 8, with 16 bases in between. The CDR3 nucleotides are TGCGCCAGCAGGAAAACAGGGATCGGGGAAAAACTGTTTTTT. Its protein product is CASRKTGIGEKLFF.

The chain joins TRBV5-1 to TRBJ2-7, with 7 bases that match TRBD1. V lost 0 bases, J lost 4 bases, and 7 bases stayed unmatched. This CDR3 spans 15 amino acids. Germline V gives CDR1 SGHRS, CDR2 YFSETQ. CDR3 protein: CASSLAEGARYEQYF. For the CDR3, the DNA is TGCGCCAGCAGCTTGGCCGAGGGGGCGCGGTACGAGCAGTACTTC.

The V call is TRBV14, the J call TRBJ2-3, with 13 bases that match TRBD2. This CDR3 contains 17 residues. CDR1 and CDR2 from the germline V gene are SGHDN and FVKESK. V lost 4 bases to trimming and J lost 0 bases; unmatched junction nucleotides: 4. CDR3 amino acids: CASSPWTSGGSTDTQYF. CDR3 coding DNA: TGTGCCAGCAGCCCCTGGACTAGCGGGGGCAGCACAGATACGCAGTATTTT.

The chain is built from TRBV29-1 and TRBJ2-2, with D unclear. The CDR3 is 11 residues long. Between the trimmed V and J ends, which lost 5 bases and 3 bases, there was a span of 4 bases. CDR1 and CDR2 (germline): SQVTM, ANQGSEA. The CDR3 DNA follows: TGCAGCGTTAAGGACACCGGGGAGCTGTTTTTT. Translated, it gives CSVKDTGELFF.

V gene TRBV5-1 combines with J gene TRBJ1-3, with D possibly matching TRBD1 (6 bases). The germline V and J ends were trimmed by 1 base and 3 bases, with 11 bases remaining between them. CDR1 SGHRS and CDR2 YFSETQ come from the germline V gene. This CDR3 contains 15 residues. The chain's CDR3 is CASSLRGQLGNTIYF. DNA of the CDR3: TGCGCCAGCAGCTTGCGAGGACAGCTTGGAAACACCATATATTTT.

The V and J genes are TRBV2 and TRBJ1-6; D is unresolved. The CDR3 consists of 14 residues. V shed 3 bases and J shed 7 bases, with 10 bases lying between them. Germline CDR1 is SNHLY and CDR2 is FYNNEI. DNA for the CDR3: TGTGCCAGCAGTGAGTGGTTCCTAAATTCACCCCTCCACTTT. It encodes CASSEWFLNSPLHF.

The rearrangement joins TRBV2 to TRBJ2-5; TRBD1 or TRBD2 may be the D gene (5 bases each). Germline V gene lookup returns CDR1 SNHLY and CDR2 FYNNEI. CDR3 length: 11 amino acids. Deletions cut 8 bases from V and 7 bases from J, with 11 bases between. The CDR3 coding sequence is TGTGCCAGCCGGGACGGGTGGACCCAGTACTTC. Its protein is CASRDGWTQYF.

The V gene is TRBV5-4, the J gene TRBJ2-1; the match to TRBD2 covers 11 bases. V shed 2 bases, J shed 6 bases, and the junction held 16 bases outside the gene matches. The CDR3 extends over 19 amino acids. Germline CDR1 SGHNT, CDR2 YYREEE (reference sequence). The DNA of the CDR3 is TGTGCCAGCAGCTTAAGACTAGCGGGGTTAAATGTGGCCCCCAATGAGCAGTTCTTC. This translates into CASSLRLAGLNVAPNEQFF.

This clone appeared a single time. The chain has TRBV10-2 and TRBJ2-3, with 13 positions matching TRBD2. Looked up from germline, CDR1 is WSHSY and CDR2 is SAAADI. V lost 3 bases to trimming and J lost 13 bases; unmatched junction nucleotides: 4. The CDR3 length is 13 residues. CDR3 residues: CASSEYGTSGKYF. CDR3 DNA sequence: TGCGCCAGCAGTGAATACGGGACTAGCGGGAAGTATTTT.

The CDR3, as DNA: TGTGCCAGCAGCTCCCGGTGGGACGGGAGGTTATCCCTCCACTTT. Translating it yields CASSSRWDGRLSLHF. The chain uses TRBV7-2 and TRBJ1-6; D may be TRBD1 (5 bases). Germline assignment: CDR1 SGHTA and CDR2 FQGNSA. V lost 4 bases and J lost 14, with 21 bases in between. The CDR3 consists of 15 residues.

J is TRBJ2-7 and V is TRBV29-1; 10 bases map to TRBD1. V gave up 4 bases and J gave up 6 bases; unmatched junction bases: 6. This CDR3 has 13 residues. Germline-derived CDR1 and CDR2 are SQVTM and ANQGSEA. The DNA for the CDR3 is TGCAGCGTTGCCGGGACAGGGGCGGGCGAGCAGTACTTC. It codes for CSVAGTGAGEQYF.

CDR3: CASSEPGLRPHEQYF. CDR3 DNA sequence: TGTGCCAGCAGCGAGCCAGGACTCCGACCGCACGAGCAGTACTTC. The chain recombines TRBV9 with TRBJ2-7; possibly TRBD2 for D (5 bases). This CDR3 spans 15 amino acids. From germline, CDR1 is SGDLS and CDR2 YYNGEE. V shed 3 bases and J shed 5 bases, with 18 bases lying between them.

The chain employs TRBV13 and TRBJ1-6; 12 bases map to TRBD1. J lost 8 bases, V lost 5 bases, and 7 bases had no gene match. Germline V CDR1 and CDR2: PRHDT, FYEKMQ (reference sequence). CDR3 length: 16 amino acids. CDR3 residues: CASSTWDRGQDSPLHF. The CDR3 DNA is TGTGCCAGCAGCACCTGGGACAGGGGGCAGGATTCACCCCTCCACTTT.

This clone is a singleton in its sample. V is TRBV5-8 and J is TRBJ1-4, with a weak D call TRBD1 (6 bases). V lost 3 bases to trimming and J lost 7 bases, with 19 bases between them. Germline V lookup: CDR1 SGHTS, CDR2 YDEGEE. This CDR3 spans 16 amino acids. CDR3 sequence reads: CASSSPPGAPGEKLFF. The CDR3 DNA reads TGTGCCAGCAGCTCCCCGCCGGGGGCGCCTGGTGAAAAACTGTTTTTT.

V usage is TRBV5-8 and J usage is TRBJ2-6, with a weak D call TRBD1 (5 bases). The CDR3 is made up of 18 amino acids. Germline V gene lookup returns CDR1 SGHTS and CDR2 YDEGEE. V lost 0 bases and J 0 bases, leaving 13 bases between the germline ends. The CDR3 coding sequence is TGTGCCAGCAGCTTGGTTGGGGCTGCATTCTCTGGGGCCAACGTCCTGACTTTC. Protein: CASSLVGAAFSGANVLTF.

This clone was picked up a small number of times. The chain has TRBV30 and TRBJ1-5; perhaps TRBD1 as D (6 bases). V lost 0 bases and J lost 9, with 21 bases in between. CDR1 and CDR2 from the germline V gene are GTSNPN and SVGIG (reference sequence). The CDR3 is 16 amino acids. As DNA, the CDR3 is TGTGCCTGGAGTGTAGGGGGGCGGGGCAAAAACGTGCCCCAGCATTTT. It encodes CAWSVGGRGKNVPQHF.

This clone was detected only once. V gene TRBV7-2 combines with J gene TRBJ2-2; possibly TRBD1 for D (6 bases). The CDR3 consists of 16 residues. V lost 1 base and J 0 bases, leaving 9 bases between the germline ends. The germline V gene encodes CDR1 SGHTA and CDR2 FQGNSA. The CDR3 loop reads CASSLGSGANTGELFF. CDR3 bases: TGTGCCAGCAGCTTAGGATCAGGGGCGAACACCGGGGAGCTGTTTTTT.

This clone was seen just once. V is TRBV19 and J is TRBJ2-3, with 9 bases matching TRBD1. The length of the CDR3 is 14 residues. The germline gives CDR1 LNHDA, CDR2 SQIVND (reference sequence). J was trimmed by 3 bases and V by 4 bases; bases with no gene match: 2. This CDR3 reads CASSTGQGTDTQYF. The DNA of the CDR3 is TGTGCCAGTAGTACGGGACAGGGAACAGATACGCAGTATTTT.

The V call is TRBV6-4, the J call TRBJ2-3; D may be TRBD2 (7 bases). This CDR3 contains 15 residues. The V and J ends lost 3 bases and 6 bases respectively, with 16 bases between them. Germline lookup yields CDR1 MRHNA and CDR2 SNTAGT. The CDR3 protein is CASSDRGGGRDTQYF. CDR3 in DNA: TGTGCCAGCAGTGATAGAGGGGGGGGCCGTGATACGCAGTATTTT.

The chain recombines TRBV18 with TRBJ1-3, with D maybe TRBD1 (5 bases). This CDR3 contains 15 residues. Trimming took 2 bases from V and 0 from J, leaving 8 bases between them. From germline, CDR1 is KGHSH and CDR2 LQKENI. The CDR3 is CASSPAGVSGNTIYF. In DNA form, the CDR3 reads TGTGCCAGCTCACCAGCGGGGGTCTCTGGAAACACCATATATTTT.

This chain connects TRBV4-2 to TRBJ1-4; TRBD1 aligns across 7 bases. CDR3 length: 15 amino acids. V dropped 2 bases and J dropped 5; count of bases not matched to a gene: 5. The V gene's germline CDR1 is LGHNA and CDR2 YNFKEQ. The CDR3 DNA reads TGTGCCAGCAGCCAACCACAGGGGAGGAATGAAAAACTGTTTTTT. It is translated as CASSQPQGRNEKLFF.

This chain links TRBV29-1 with TRBJ1-1, with 9 bases fitting TRBD1. Trimming took 7 bases from V and 5 from J; bases not matched to a gene: 8. Germline V CDR1 and CDR2: SQVTM, ANQGSEA. This CDR3 spans 13 amino acids. The CDR3 region is CSAWDRVGTEAFF. The CDR3 nucleotides are TGCAGCGCCTGGGACAGGGTAGGAACTGAAGCTTTCTTT.

V usage is TRBV7-8 and J usage is TRBJ2-3, with a tentative D call TRBD1 (5 bases). Trimming shortened V by 5 bases and J by 4 bases, and 19 bases separated the two germline ends. The CDR3 runs 16 residues. The germline V gene has CDR1 SGHVS and CDR2 FQNEAQ. The DNA of the CDR3 is TGTGCCAGCAGCCTAAGTTGGGGCAGCTTTGCAGATACGCAGTATTTT. This encodes CASSLSWGSFADTQYF.

This rearrangement joins TRBV4-1 to TRBJ1-6; no definite D call. The CDR3 length is 12 residues. V lost 3 bases and J 12 bases, leaving 9 bases between the germline ends. Germline V gene data show CDR1 as MGHRA and CDR2 as YSYEKL. CDR3 loop: CASSQNGGPLHF. For the CDR3, the DNA is TGCGCCAGCAGCCAGAACGGAGGACCCCTCCACTTT.